The rows below give T cell receptor beta chains drawn from one sample of a study of read filtering for tumor transcriptome and immune sequencing. TCRdb reprocessed the reads via MiXCR and lists one record per CDR3 protein. The sample has 100,000 to 150,000 distinct CDR3 sequences, under 15% seen once. Sequencing used a population of CD138-negative cells sorted from bone marrow. The receptors stem from a donor at least 40 years old with multiple myeloma. Both conserved end residues are part of each CDR3. Each record gives: J gene, CDR3 length, D gene, V gene, clone size, CDR3 protein, CDR3 DNA. A D gene is named only where the DNA matches it firmly. The size of a clone is reported for some rows only, either as once, few or many, or as a class for expanded clones.

>TRBJ1-4|16|-|TRBV4-1|many
CASSPSMGSGLGKLFF
TGCGCCAGCAGCCCTTCAATGGGATCCGGACTAGGAAAACTGTTTTTT
>TRBJ2-3|13|-|TRBV7-3|many
CASSAGGTDTQYF
TGTGCCAGCAGCGCCGGGGGCACAGATACGCAGTATTTT
>TRBJ2-3|13|-|TRBV3-1|few
CASSQDSTDTRYF
TGTGCCAGCAGCCAGGACAGCACAGATACGCGGTATTTT
>TRBJ1-1|14|-|TRBV5-1|many
CASSLGEQPAVAFF
TGCGCCAGCAGCTTGGGGGAGCAGCCCGCCGTAGCTTTCTTT
>TRBJ2-1|12|TRBD2|TRBV20-1|-
CSAPAGYNEQFF
TGCAGTGCCCCAGCGGGGTACAATGAGCAGTTCTTC
>TRBJ1-2|11|-|TRBV24-1|many
CATGDAYGYTF
TGTGCCACAGGGGACGCCTATGGCTACACCTTC
>TRBJ2-3|12|-|TRBV5-1|few
CATFGDLGTQYF
TGCGCCACGTTCGGGGACTTGGGTACGCAGTATTTT
>TRBJ2-7|16|TRBD1|TRBV11-1|-
CASSLGPAGGSYEQYF
TGTGCCAGCAGCTTAGGCCCGGCAGGGGGAAGCTACGAGCAGTACTTC
>TRBJ1-3|13|-|TRBV9|few
CASRRQSGNTIYF
TGTGCCAGCAGGAGACAGTCGGGAAACACCATATATTTT
>TRBJ1-1|14|TRBD1|TRBV3-1|many
CASSLGTGVTEAFF
TGTGCCAGCAGCCTCGGGACAGGGGTCACTGAAGCTTTCTTT
>TRBJ2-3|13|-|TRBV5-1|many
CASSSESADTQYF
TGCGCCAGCAGCTCAGAGTCTGCAGATACGCAGTATTTT
>TRBJ2-3|15|TRBD1|TRBV29-1|many
CSVEARDRGGDTQYF
TGCAGCGTTGAAGCGAGGGACAGGGGTGGAGATACGCAGTATTTT
>TRBJ2-1|15|TRBD2|TRBV12-3/TRBV12-4|many
CASRVGLAGGGEQFF
TGTGCCAGCAGGGTGGGACTAGCGGGAGGGGGTGAGCAGTTCTTC
>TRBJ1-4|16|-|TRBV4-1|-
CASSPDPGGNNEKLFF
TGCGCCAGCAGCCCCGACCCGGGAGGGAATAATGAAAAACTGTTTTTT
>TRBJ2-7|17|-|TRBV7-8|many
CASSLGLATESSYEQYF
TGTGCCAGCAGCCTAGGATTAGCGACAGAAAGCTCCTACGAGCAGTACTTC
>TRBJ2-3|14|TRBD1|TRBV7-2|many
CASSLGSGGDTQYF
TGTGCCAGCAGCTTAGGGTCAGGGGGAGATACGCAGTATTTT
>TRBJ2-1|18|-|TRBV11-3|-
CASSNSLWTMSSYNEQFF
TGTGCCAGCAGCAATTCTCTCTGGACTATGAGCTCCTACAATGAGCAGTTCTTC
>TRBJ2-5|13|-|TRBV5-4|few
CASSLTKGVSQYF
TGTGCCAGCAGCTTAACCAAGGGAGTTTCCCAGTACTTC
>TRBJ1-5|13|TRBD1|TRBV6-2/TRBV6-3|many
CASQDRRGQPQHF
TGTGCCAGTCAGGACAGGCGAGGGCAGCCCCAGCATTTT
>TRBJ1-1|15|TRBD1|TRBV6-6|many
CASSPKGTGDPEAFF
TGTGCCAGCAGTCCAAAGGGCACAGGGGATCCTGAAGCTTTCTTT
>TRBJ2-3|17|TRBD2|TRBV7-9|many
CASSHGLAGGPTDTQYF
TGTGCCAGCAGCCACGGACTAGCGGGAGGGCCAACAGATACGCAGTATTTT
>TRBJ2-1|16|TRBD1|TRBV7-9|many
CASSRGTDREYNGQFF
TGTGCCAGCAGCCGTGGTACGGACAGGGAGTACAATGGGCAGTTCTTC
>TRBJ1-1|16|TRBD1|TRBV3-1|many
CASSQEDRGYDTEAFF
TGTGCCAGCAGCCAAGAGGACAGGGGTTACGACACTGAAGCTTTCTTT
>TRBJ1-1|14|-|TRBV6-4|many
CASRPGPANSEAFF
TGTGCCAGCAGACCGGGCCCCGCAAACTCTGAAGCTTTCTTT
>TRBJ2-5|16|-|TRBV11-3|many
CASSLEALRFGETQYF
TGTGCCAGCAGCTTAGAGGCCTTACGCTTCGGGGAGACCCAGTACTTC
>TRBJ2-5|12|-|TRBV5-1|few
CASSFGGDRPYF
TGCGCCAGCAGCTTCGGCGGGGATAGGCCGTACTTC
>TRBJ1-3|15|-|TRBV3-1|few
CASSLTWDIRNTIYF
TGTGCCAGCAGCCTCACTTGGGACATTCGAAACACCATATATTTT
>TRBJ1-1|14|-|TRBV20-1|many
CSAPIQGLNTEAFF
TGCAGTGCTCCGATCCAGGGGTTGAACACTGAAGCTTTCTTT
>TRBJ2-1|11|-|TRBV6-5|many
CASSRGFEQFF
TGTGCCAGCAGTCGCGGGTTTGAGCAGTTCTTC
>TRBJ1-2|16|-|TRBV29-1|many
CSVRGGPRESVYGYTF
TGCAGCGTTCGGGGAGGCCCCAGGGAGTCCGTCTATGGCTACACCTTC
>TRBJ2-5|14|-|TRBV2|many
CASSNRDGGETQYF
TGTGCCAGCAGTAACCGGGACGGGGGAGAGACCCAGTACTTC
>TRBJ1-1|15|-|TRBV3-1|few
CASSLQGSGSTEAFF
TGTGCCAGCAGCCTACAGGGATCGGGGAGCACTGAAGCTTTCTTT
>TRBJ2-5|13|-|TRBV5-1|many
CASSLGGGETQYF
TGCGCCAGCAGCTTGGGCGGCGGGGAGACCCAGTACTTC
>TRBJ1-2|14|-|TRBV4-1|-
CASSQSPADYGYTF
TGCGCCAGCAGCCAGTCCCCGGCAGACTATGGCTACACCTTC
>TRBJ1-2|16|-|TRBV11-1|many
CASSIGGTVANYGYTF
TGTGCCAGCAGCATTGGTGGGACGGTAGCTAACTATGGCTACACCTTC
>TRBJ2-1|15|TRBD1|TRBV6-4|many
CASSDTGQGGSEQFF
TGTGCCAGCAGTGACACTGGACAGGGGGGAAGTGAGCAGTTCTTC
>TRBJ2-1|16|TRBD1|TRBV11-1|many
CASSANRGRRYNEQFF
TGTGCCAGCAGCGCAAACAGGGGCCGTCGGTACAATGAGCAGTTCTTC
>TRBJ1-1|13|-|TRBV7-9|many
CASSRGGSLGAFF
TGTGCCAGCAGCCGGGGGGGCAGTTTAGGAGCTTTCTTT
>TRBJ2-2|16|-|TRBV11-3|many
CASSFSGTSNTGELFF
TGTGCCAGCAGCTTCTCCGGGACCTCGAACACCGGGGAGCTGTTTTTT
>TRBJ1-5|14|-|TRBV11-2|many
CASSLSQTDQPQHF
TGTGCCAGCAGCTTATCCCAGACCGATCAGCCCCAGCATTTT
>TRBJ2-1|15|-|TRBV7-6|-
CASIPGTPRTNEQFF
TGTGCCAGCATCCCCGGGACCCCGAGGACCAATGAGCAGTTCTTC
>TRBJ2-2|15|TRBD1|TRBV19|many
CASAPDRINTGELFF
TGTGCCAGTGCCCCGGACAGGATCAACACCGGGGAGCTGTTTTTT